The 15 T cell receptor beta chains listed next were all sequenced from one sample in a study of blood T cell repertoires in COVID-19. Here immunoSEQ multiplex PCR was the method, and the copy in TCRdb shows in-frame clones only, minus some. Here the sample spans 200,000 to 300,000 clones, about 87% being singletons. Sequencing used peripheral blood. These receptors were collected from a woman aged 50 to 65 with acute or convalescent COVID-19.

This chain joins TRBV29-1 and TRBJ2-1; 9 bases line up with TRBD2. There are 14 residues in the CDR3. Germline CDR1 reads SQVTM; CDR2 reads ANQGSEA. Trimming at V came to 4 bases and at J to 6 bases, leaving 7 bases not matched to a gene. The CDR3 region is CSVGNLAGFNEQFF. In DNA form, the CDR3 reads TGCAGCGTTGGTAATCTAGCGGGATTCAATGAGCAGTTCTTC.

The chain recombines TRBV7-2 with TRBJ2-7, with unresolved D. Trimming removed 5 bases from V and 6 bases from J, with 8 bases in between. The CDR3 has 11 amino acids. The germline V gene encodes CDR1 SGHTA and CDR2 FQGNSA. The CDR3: CASSPSVEQYF. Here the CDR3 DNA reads TGTGCCAGCAGCCCCAGTGTCGAGCAGTACTTC. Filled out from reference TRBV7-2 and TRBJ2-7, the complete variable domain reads GAGVSQSPSNKVTEKGKDVELRCDPISGHTALYWYRQSLGQGLEFLIYFQGNSAPDKSGLPSDRFSAERTGGSVSTLTIQRTQQEDSAVYLCASSPSVEQYFGPGTRLTVT.

CDR3 region: CSASQWGEGTDGQFF. The CDR3 region has the DNA TGCAGTGCTAGTCAGTGGGGGGAGGGGACGGATGGCCAGTTCTTC. The V and J genes are TRBV20-1 and TRBJ2-1; 7 bases fit TRBD2. The germline gives CDR1 DFQATT, CDR2 SNEGSKA (reference sequence). This CDR3 is 15 amino acids long. V dropped 3 bases and J dropped 13; count of bases not matched to a gene: 18.

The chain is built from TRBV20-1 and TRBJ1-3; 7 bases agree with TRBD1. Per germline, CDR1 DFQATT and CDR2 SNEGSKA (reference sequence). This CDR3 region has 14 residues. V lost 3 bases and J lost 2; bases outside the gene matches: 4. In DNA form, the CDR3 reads TGCAGTGCTAGTCGCGGGACAGCTGGAAACACCATATATTTT. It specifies CSASRGTAGNTIYF.

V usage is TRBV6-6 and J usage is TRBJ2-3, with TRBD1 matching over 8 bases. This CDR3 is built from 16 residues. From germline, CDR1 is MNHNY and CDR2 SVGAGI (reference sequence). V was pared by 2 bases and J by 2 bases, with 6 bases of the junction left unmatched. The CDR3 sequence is CASSYTQQGATDTQYF. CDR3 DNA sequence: TGTGCCAGCAGTTACACCCAGCAGGGGGCCACAGATACGCAGTATTTT.

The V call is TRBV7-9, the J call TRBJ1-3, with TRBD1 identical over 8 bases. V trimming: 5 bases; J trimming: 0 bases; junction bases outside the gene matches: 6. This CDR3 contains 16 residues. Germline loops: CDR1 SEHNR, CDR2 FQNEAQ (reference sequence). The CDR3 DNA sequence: TGTGCCAGCAGCCAAGGGGGACAGGCCTCTGGAAACACCATATATTTT. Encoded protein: CASSQGGQASGNTIYF. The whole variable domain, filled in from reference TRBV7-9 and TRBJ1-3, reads DTGVSQNPRHKITKRGQNVTFRCDPISEHNRLYWYRQTLGQGPEFLTYFQNEAQLEKSRLLSDRFSAERPKGSFSTLEIQRTEQGDSAMYLCASSQGGQASGNTIYFGEGSWLTVV.

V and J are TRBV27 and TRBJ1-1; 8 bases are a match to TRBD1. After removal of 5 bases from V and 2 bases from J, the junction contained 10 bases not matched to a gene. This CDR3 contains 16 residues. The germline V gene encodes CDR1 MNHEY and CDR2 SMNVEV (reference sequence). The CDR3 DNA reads TGTGCCAGCAGTCCCGGACAGGGCTGGGGTAACACTGAAGCTTTCTTT. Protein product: CASSPGQGWGNTEAFF.

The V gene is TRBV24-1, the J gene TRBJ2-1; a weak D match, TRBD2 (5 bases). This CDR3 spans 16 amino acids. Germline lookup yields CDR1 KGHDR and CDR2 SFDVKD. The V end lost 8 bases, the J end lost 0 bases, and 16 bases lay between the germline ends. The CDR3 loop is CATTSGVGSSYNEQFF. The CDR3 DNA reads TGTGCCACCACCAGCGGCGTCGGGTCCTCCTACAATGAGCAGTTCTTC.

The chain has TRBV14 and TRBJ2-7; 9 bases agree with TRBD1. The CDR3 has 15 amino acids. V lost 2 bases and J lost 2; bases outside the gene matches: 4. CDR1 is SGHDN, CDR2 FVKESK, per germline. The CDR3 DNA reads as TGTGCCAGCAGCCAATTGGGACAGGGAACCTACGAGCAGTACTTC. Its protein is CASSQLGQGTYEQYF.

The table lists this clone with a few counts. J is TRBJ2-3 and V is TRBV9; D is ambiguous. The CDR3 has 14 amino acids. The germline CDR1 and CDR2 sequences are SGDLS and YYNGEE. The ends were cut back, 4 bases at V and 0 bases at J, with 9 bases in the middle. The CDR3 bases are TGTGCCAGCAGCAGAGGCTGGAGCACAGATACGCAGTATTTT. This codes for CASSRGWSTDTQYF. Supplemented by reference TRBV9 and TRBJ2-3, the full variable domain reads DSGVTQTPKHLITATGQRVTLRCSPRSGDLSVYWYQQSLDQGLQFLIQYYNGEERAKGNILERFSAQQFPDLHSELNLSSLELGDSALYFCASSRGWSTDTQYFGPGTRLTVL.

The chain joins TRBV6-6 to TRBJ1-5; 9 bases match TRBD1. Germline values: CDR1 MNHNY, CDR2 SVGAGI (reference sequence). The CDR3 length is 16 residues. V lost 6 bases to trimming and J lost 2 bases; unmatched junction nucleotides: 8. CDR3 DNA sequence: TGTGCCAGCAGCGCGGGGACAGGGCGAGGCAATCAGCCCCAGCATTTT. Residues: CASSAGTGRGNQPQHF.

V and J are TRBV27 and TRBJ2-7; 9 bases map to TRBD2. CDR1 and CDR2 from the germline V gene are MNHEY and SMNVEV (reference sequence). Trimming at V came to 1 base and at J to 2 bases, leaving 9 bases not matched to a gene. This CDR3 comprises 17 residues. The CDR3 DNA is TGTGCCAGCAGTTTATACCTAGCGGGACATATCCCCTACGAGCAGTACTTC. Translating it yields CASSLYLAGHIPYEQYF.

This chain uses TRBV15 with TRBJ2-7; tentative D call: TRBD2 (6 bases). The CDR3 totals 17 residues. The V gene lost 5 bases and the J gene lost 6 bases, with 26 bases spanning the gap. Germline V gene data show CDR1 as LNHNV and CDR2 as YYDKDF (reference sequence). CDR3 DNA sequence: TGTGCCACCAGCGGGGCTAATCACGGGAGAGGTAGTTCCGAGCAGTACTTC. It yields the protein CATSGANHGRGSSEQYF.

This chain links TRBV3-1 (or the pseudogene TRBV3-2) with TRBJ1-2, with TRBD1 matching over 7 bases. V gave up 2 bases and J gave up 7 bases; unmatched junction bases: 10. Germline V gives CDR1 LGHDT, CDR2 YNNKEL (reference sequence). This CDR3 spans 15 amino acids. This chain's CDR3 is CASSQFGQGGSGYTF. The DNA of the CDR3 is TGTGCCAGCAGCCAATTCGGGCAGGGGGGCTCTGGCTACACCTTC.

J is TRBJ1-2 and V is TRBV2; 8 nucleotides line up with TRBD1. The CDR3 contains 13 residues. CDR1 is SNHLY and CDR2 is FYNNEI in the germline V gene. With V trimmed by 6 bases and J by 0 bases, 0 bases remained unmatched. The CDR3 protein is CASRQGANYGYTF. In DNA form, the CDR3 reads TGTGCCAGCAGACAGGGGGCTAACTATGGCTACACCTTC.